A single T cell receptor (beta chain) is shown here with its context. This clone's antigen is unknown. An end of the junction differs from the germline gene, which may be a read error. This record belongs to a study of vaccination and CD4 T cells after COVID-19 (dated 2022 in TCRdb). With respect to the entire study: Convalescent patients had a positive SARS-CoV-2 result on nasal swab PCR, and of these patients, about ten had mild disease and one had severe disease. In the convalescent cohort there were six males and four females, among whom were two Hispanic individuals, seven Caucasians, two Asians and one multiracial person. As controls, cultures received a CEFX viral epitope pool (the positive control), an HIV-1 Nef peptide pool (the negative control), or no peptide at all. Overlapping spike peptide pools from SARS-CoV-2 and from the common cold coronaviruses HCoV-NL63, HCoV-OC43 and HCoV-229E were used as culture stimuli. Participants got two doses of the Pfizer-BioNTech BNT162b2 vaccine (n=8) or two doses of the Moderna mRNA-1273 vaccine (n=2). In 10 COVID-19 convalescent patients and a few infection-naive healthy vaccine recipients, researchers compared the spike-specific CD4+ TCR repertoire from before mRNA vaccination with the repertoire from after. Post-vaccine blood samples were obtained a median of about 70 days after the second vaccine dose, with a range of 14 to 241 days. Post-COVID blood samples were collected from convalescent patients a median of around 100 days after diagnosis, with a range of roughly 30 to 161 days. Overall results and qualifications from the work: Among convalescent patients, a median around 83% of the SARS-CoV-2-reactive clones seen after vaccination appeared only after vaccination, which suggests priming specific to the vaccine. In convalescent patients, nearly all vaccine-specific clones (304 of 307) were found to be mono-reactive for SARS-CoV-2 spike rather than cross-reactive with common cold coronaviruses. Only a relatively small number of convalescent patients were included in the study, and early timepoints following natural infection were not analyzed. The median number of SARS-CoV-2-reactive clonotypes rose from 20 to 25 after infection to roughly 40 after vaccination, but the change was not significant.

Taken from the germline V gene (reference sequence), the CDR1 and CDR2 loops are SGHNT and YYREEE. From the cysteine through the phenylalanine, the CDR3 covers 10 amino acids. The retained sequence is limited to the CDR3, 30 bases, with the frame set at the first base. This specimen's treatment or condition label, interpreted: 10-day PBMC culture with coronavirus spike peptide pools or control peptides (ViraFEST assay). The ViraFEST assay, used in the study, expanded antigen-specific T cells with peptide pools and then identified the expanded clonotypes through TCR sequencing. Positive SARS-CoV-2 PCR tests in the convalescent patients dated from March to December 2020, before Alpha, Beta and Delta variants emerged in the United States. Each well held 2.2 million or so PBMCs cultured in IMDM containing approximately 5.3% human AB serum and roughly 9.7 IU/ml IL-2, with approximately 9.2 ug/ml peptide pools added. Half of the culture medium was replaced with fresh IL-2-containing medium on days 3 and 7. After 10 days of culture, CD4+ T cells were isolated by negative selection with the EasySep CD4+ T cell isolation kit. PBMCs were separated from whole blood using Ficoll-Paque Plus gradient centrifugation and then either used fresh or cryopreserved at -140C. Culture conditions were generally each tested in triplicate wells.

The library was made by PCR. DNA from cultured CD4+ T cells underwent TCR sequencing with the Oncomine TCR Beta short-read assay at the Johns Hopkins FTIC core. The QIAamp micro DNA kit was used to extract genomic DNA from the cultured CD4+ T cells. The Oncomine TCR Beta libraries from cultured CD4+ T cells were pooled using unique dual indexes and then sequenced on an Illumina iSeq 100. Turning to the authors' computational methods: Non-productive sequences were removed, and CDR3s that did not start with C, did not end with F or W, or were shorter than 7 amino acids were discarded. The MANAFEST web application identified antigen-specific clonotypes by comparing peptide-stimulated wells against reference wells and other culture wells. An FDR below 0.05, an odds ratio above 5, and a productive frequency above 0.1% in at least two of three replicate wells were required for clones to be considered positive. Clonotypes that were significantly expanded in both SARS-CoV-2 spike wells and at least one common cold coronavirus spike condition were defined as cross-reactive. Using R version 3.6.1, CDR3 homology was evaluated through Levenshtein distances (stringdist) along with unrooted phylogenetic trees (ape). The public reads were reanalyzed by TCRdb: fastp trimming at Q25, MiXCR alignment, in-frame beta chains only. Rows with a matching CDR3 protein are joined into one entry that keeps the most common DNA and genes. The V and J calls come from TCRdb's annotation, not from the publication. The sample table contains 20,000 to 25,000 distinct CDR3 sequences; only one count was recorded for approximately 61% of them. The ten largest account for approximately 3.7% of the sample.

The sequence was collected from a human donor who had recovered from COVID-19. Sequenced sample: CD4+ T cells from blood, cultured in vitro. The chain is assembled from TRBV5-4 and TRBJ2-7; the D gene is perhaps TRBD1 or TRBD2, each of them matching over 5 bases. Here is the DNA: TGTGCCAGCAGCTCCGGGACCCGCTATTTC. This translates into CASSSGTRYF.